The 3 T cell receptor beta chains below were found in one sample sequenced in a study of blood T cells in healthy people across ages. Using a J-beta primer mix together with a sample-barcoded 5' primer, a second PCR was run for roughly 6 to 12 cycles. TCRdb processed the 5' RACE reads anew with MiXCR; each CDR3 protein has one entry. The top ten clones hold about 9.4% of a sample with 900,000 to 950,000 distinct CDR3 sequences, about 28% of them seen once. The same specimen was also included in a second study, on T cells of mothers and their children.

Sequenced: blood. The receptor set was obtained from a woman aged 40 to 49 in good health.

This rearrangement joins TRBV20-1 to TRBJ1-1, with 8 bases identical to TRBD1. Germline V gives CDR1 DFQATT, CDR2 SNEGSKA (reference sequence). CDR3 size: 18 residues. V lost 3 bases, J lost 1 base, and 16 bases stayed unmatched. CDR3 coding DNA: TGCAGTGCTAGCTCAAGAGGTAGGGGGACAGGACAGAACACTGAAGCTTTCTTT. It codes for CSASSRGRGTGQNTEAFF.

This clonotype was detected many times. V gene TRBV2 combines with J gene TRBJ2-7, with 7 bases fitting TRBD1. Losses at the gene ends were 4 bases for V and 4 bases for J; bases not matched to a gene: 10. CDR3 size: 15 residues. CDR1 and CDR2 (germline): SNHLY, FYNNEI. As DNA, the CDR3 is TGTGCCAGCAGTGCCACAGGGGCGTTTGCGTACGAGCAGTACTTC. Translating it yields CASSATGAFAYEQYF.

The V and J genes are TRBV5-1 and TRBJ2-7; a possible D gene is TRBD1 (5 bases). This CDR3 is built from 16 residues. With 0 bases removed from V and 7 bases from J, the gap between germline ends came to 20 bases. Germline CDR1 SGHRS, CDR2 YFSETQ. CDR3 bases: TGCGCCAGCAGCTTGGGAACAGGCGCCTCCTACAATGAGCAGTACTTC. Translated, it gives CASSLGTGASYNEQYF.